This T cell receptor (beta chain) came from a study of cytomegalovirus exposure and HLA in healthy donors. The study, taken as a whole, reports: The authors later linked a missense DCLRE1C variant to TCR beta V- and J-gene trimming. 150 or so TCR beta chains were listed as cytomegalovirus-associated. Testing in vitro showed a few CMV-associated chains specific for CMV antigens.

The CDR3 totals 14 residues. V was trimmed by 0 bases and J by 7 bases, leaving 13 bases between them. In germline, CDR1 is MNHEY, CDR2 SMNVEV (reference sequence). Primers: 60 Vbeta forward and 13 Jbeta reverse. The assay was immunoSEQ multiplex PCR, and TCRdb's table has in-frame clones only and misses some. Among about 160,000 clones listed, 60% to 85% were seen once. Regarding this clone: Its antigen is undetermined.

V is TRBV27 and J is TRBJ2-7; maybe TRBD2 (6 bases). The TCR sequence derives from a woman aged 45-59 years in good health and CMV-seropositive. The sequenced sample was PBMCs. The CDR3 DNA reads as TGTGCCAGCAGTTTATCGGCGGGGACGGGGGAGCAGTACTTC. Translating it yields CASSLSAGTGEQYF.